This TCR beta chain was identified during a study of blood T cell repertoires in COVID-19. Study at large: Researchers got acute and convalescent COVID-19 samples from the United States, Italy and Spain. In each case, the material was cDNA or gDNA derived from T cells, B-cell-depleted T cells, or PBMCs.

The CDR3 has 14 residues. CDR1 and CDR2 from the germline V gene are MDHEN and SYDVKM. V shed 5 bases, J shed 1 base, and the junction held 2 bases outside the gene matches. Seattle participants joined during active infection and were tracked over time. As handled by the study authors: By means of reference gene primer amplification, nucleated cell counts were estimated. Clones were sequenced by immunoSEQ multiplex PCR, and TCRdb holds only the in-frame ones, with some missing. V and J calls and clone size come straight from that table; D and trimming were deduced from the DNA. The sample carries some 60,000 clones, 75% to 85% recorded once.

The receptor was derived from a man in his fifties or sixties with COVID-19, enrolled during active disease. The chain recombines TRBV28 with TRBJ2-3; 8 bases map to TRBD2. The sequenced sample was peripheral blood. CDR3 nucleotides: TGTGCCAGCAGTCAAGCGGGAGGCACAGATACGCAGTATTTT. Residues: CASSQAGGTDTQYF.